One sample yielded the 22 T cell receptor beta chains listed below, sequenced in a study of blood T cells in healthy people across ages. A J-beta primer mix and a sample-barcoded 5' primer were used in a second PCR of about 6 to 12 cycles. From the 5' RACE reads, TCRdb called clonotypes with MiXCR, one entry per CDR3 protein. The repertoire holds 550,000 to 800,000 distinct CDR3 sequences, with approximately 31% as singletons. The sample consisted of blood. These receptors were collected from a woman aged 80 or older in good health.

Many counts were recorded for this clonotype. The chain links TRBV3-1 to TRBJ2-1; D is ambiguous. This CDR3 comprises 14 residues. Germline lookup yields CDR1 LGHDT and CDR2 YNNKEL (reference sequence). V was trimmed by 0 bases and J by 8 bases, leaving 11 bases between them. The CDR3 region has the DNA TGTGCCAGCAGCCAAGATCTTGGAGCCTATGAGCAGTTCTTC. Amino acid sequence: CASSQDLGAYEQFF.

Many counts were recorded for this clonotype. V gene TRBV6-5 combines with J gene TRBJ2-3; TRBD2 agrees at 10 bases. There are 15 residues in the CDR3. The germline gives CDR1 MNHEY, CDR2 SVGAGI. V lost 7 bases, J lost 7 bases, and 11 bases stayed unmatched. The CDR3 bases are TGTGCCAGCACACGCGGGCTAGCGGGGGATCATACGCAGTATTTT. Amino acids: CASTRGLAGDHTQYF.

This clonotype was counted many times. The V call is TRBV12-3 or TRBV12-4, the J call TRBJ2-3, with TRBD2 matching over 9 bases. The V gene end was trimmed by 4 bases and the J gene end by 2 bases; junction bases not matched to a gene: 7. The CDR3 sequence is 16 residues long. This CDR3 is CASSYPGTSFTDTQYF. CDR3 nucleotide sequence: TGTGCCAGCAGTTATCCCGGGACTAGCTTCACAGATACGCAGTATTTT.

In regard to this clonotype: A single base separates this from a much larger clone, so it may be a read error. The V gene is TRBV5-1, the J gene TRBJ2-7; D may be TRBD1 (6 bases). Per the germline V gene, CDR1 is SGHRS and CDR2 is YFSETQ. V lost 1 base, J lost 9 bases, and 11 bases lay in between. The CDR3 is 12 residues long. The CDR3 nucleotides are TGCGCCAGCAGCTTGCAGGGGAGAGGGCAGTACTTC. As protein: CASSLQGRGQYF.

The genes are TRBV4-1 and TRBJ1-5; 7 bases match TRBD1. Germline assignment: CDR1 MGHRA and CDR2 YSYEKL. The CDR3 extends over 15 amino acids. V trimming: 1 base; J trimming: 2 bases; junction bases outside the gene matches: 2. The CDR3 coding sequence is TGCGCCAGCAGCCAAGGCGACAGGGGCAATCAGCCCCAGCATTTT. Protein sequence: CASSQGDRGNQPQHF.

This chain joins TRBV7-2 and TRBJ1-4, with TRBD1 identical over 9 bases. There are 18 residues in the CDR3. The V segment lost 4 bases and the J segment 0 bases; nucleotides outside the gene matches: 9. Germline CDR1 reads SGHTA; CDR2 reads FQGNSA. CDR3 DNA: TGTGCCAGCAGCTGGATTGGGGGACAGGGTGCAACTAATGAAAAACTGTTTTTT. Its translation is CASSWIGGQGATNEKLFF.

Worth noting for this clonotype: It is likely a read error, because the conserved phenylalanine at the end of the CDR3 is missing. No DNA is shown, since the ends of the CDR3 on it are uncertain; the CDR3 is the one TCRdb lists. The rearrangement links TRBV7-2 to TRBJ2-1; TRBD1 is the table's D call, not checked against the DNA. CDR1 and CDR2 from the germline V gene are SGHTA and FQGNSA. Including both end residues, the CDR3 is 17 amino acids long. The CDR3: CASSLAKGGSGGNGRFS.

This clonotype has a count of ten or more. The chain links TRBV7-2 to TRBJ2-5; a possible D gene is TRBD2 (5 bases). V was clipped by 5 bases and J by 6 bases, with 22 bases between them. This CDR3 spans 16 amino acids. Germline-derived CDR1 and CDR2 are SGHTA and FQGNSA. The CDR3 DNA follows: TGTGCCAGCAGCGGCACCTCCTTAAGCGGCCCCAAGACCCAGTACTTC. Its translation is CASSGTSLSGPKTQYF.

The CDR3 DNA reads as TGTGCCAGCAGCCTGGGACAGGTCATGAACACTGAAGCTTTCTTT. Residues: CASSLGQVMNTEAFF. The J gene is TRBJ1-1, the V gene TRBV5-8; TRBD1 aligns across 8 bases. Germline assignment: CDR1 SGHTS and CDR2 YDEGEE. The V segment lost 4 bases and the J segment 0 bases; nucleotides outside the gene matches: 5. CDR3 length: 15 amino acids.

This clonotype was found a few times. The chain combines TRBV7-9 with TRBJ2-5; weak D call: TRBD1 (5 bases). Deletions cut 6 bases from V and 5 bases from J, with 19 bases between. The CDR3 runs to 15 residues. Germline V gives CDR1 SEHNR, CDR2 FQNEAQ (reference sequence). The CDR3 bases are TGTGCCAGCAGTTCCGACAGCTCACAAAGGGAGACCCAGTACTTC. This sequence encodes CASSSDSSQRETQYF.

This chain joins TRBV10-3 and TRBJ1-5, with D possibly matching TRBD1 (5 bases). Germline V gene data show CDR1 as ENHRY and CDR2 as SYGVKD. Between the trimmed V and J ends, which lost 2 bases and 1 base, there was a span of 18 bases. The CDR3 totals 18 residues. CDR3 sequence: CAISEPLRGGASNQPQHF. CDR3 bases: TGTGCCATCAGTGAGCCTCTCCGGGGAGGGGCGAGCAATCAGCCCCAGCATTTT.

The rearrangement links TRBV20-1 to TRBJ1-5; TRBD1 matches at 7 bases. CDR1 and CDR2 from the germline V gene are DFQATT and SNEGSKA (reference sequence). J gave up 0 bases and V 1 base, and 9 bases lay outside the gene matches. The CDR3 consists of 17 residues. CDR3 bases: TGCAGTGCTAGAGGTGCAGGGGGGTACTATAGCAATCAGCCCCAGCATTTT. It yields the protein CSARGAGGYYSNQPQHF.

The chain has TRBV24-1 and TRBJ2-3; D might be TRBD2 (6 bases). The length of the CDR3 is 16 residues. Trimming cost V 0 bases and J 2 bases, with 11 bases left between them. Germline V gene lookup returns CDR1 KGHDR and CDR2 SFDVKD. The CDR3 loop reads CATSDLQDYDTDTQYF. CDR3 DNA sequence: TGTGCCACCAGTGATTTGCAGGACTATGACACAGATACGCAGTATTTT.

This clonotype has a handful of counts. This may be a read error: a much more frequent sequence differs by one nucleotide. The genes are TRBV5-1 and TRBJ2-6; D perhaps matches TRBD1 (6 bases). CDR1 and CDR2 (germline): SGHRS, YFSETQ. This CDR3 has 16 residues. The CDR3 loop reads CASSLGQSSGANVLAF. The CDR3 DNA is TGCGCCAGCAGCTTAGGACAGAGCTCTGGGGCCAACGTCCTGGCTTTC.

The sample holds many counts of this clonotype. This rearrangement joins TRBV9 to TRBJ2-3; TRBD1 matches 8 bases. V lost 0 bases and J lost 2; bases outside the gene matches: 8. The germline V gene encodes CDR1 SGDLS and CDR2 YYNGEE. The CDR3 sequence is 17 residues long. The CDR3 reads CASSVAPTGAPTDTQYF. CDR3 DNA sequence: TGTGCCAGCAGCGTAGCGCCGACAGGGGCCCCCACAGATACGCAGTATTTT.

On this clonotype: A read error may account for a junction end that differs from germline. The V gene is TRBV11-1, the J gene TRBJ2-6; either TRBD1 or TRBD2 may fit D (5 bases each). Germline values: CDR1 SGHAT, CDR2 FQDESV (reference sequence). This CDR3 is built from 17 residues. CDR3 sequence reads: CASSSITGSAGANVRTF. In DNA, the CDR3 is TGTGCCAGCAGCTCAATAACAGGCTCAGCCGGGGCCAACGTCCGGACTTTC.

This clonotype appeared many times. This chain uses TRBV2 with TRBJ1-4; D perhaps matches TRBD1 (5 bases). There are 12 residues in the CDR3. Trimming cost V 6 bases and J 12 bases, with 14 bases left between them. CDR1 is SNHLY and CDR2 is FYNNEI in the germline V gene. The CDR3 loop reads CASSARGRELFF. The CDR3 region has the DNA TGTGCCAGCAGCGCCCGGGGGAGAGAACTGTTTTTT.

This chain links TRBV7-9 with TRBJ2-2; unclear D gene. The CDR3 runs 16 residues. Trimming removed 2 bases from V and 1 base from J, with 11 bases in between. Germline CDR1 SEHNR, CDR2 FQNEAQ (reference sequence). This CDR3 is CASSLSGQKNTGELFF. The CDR3 nucleotides are TGTGCCAGCAGCTTATCGGGTCAAAAGAACACCGGGGAGCTGTTTTTT.

The chain employs TRBV28 and TRBJ2-3; perhaps TRBD2 as D (7 bases). Trimming left V 2 bases short and J 2 bases short, with 20 bases between. Germline CDR1 reads MDHEN; CDR2 reads SYDVKM. This CDR3 region has 18 residues. The CDR3 loop is CASSLRRGRAGATDTQYF. Here the CDR3 DNA reads TGTGCCAGCAGTTTAAGACGGGGACGGGCGGGGGCCACAGATACGCAGTATTTT.

There are many counts of this clonotype. This rearrangement joins TRBV5-1 to TRBJ2-3; TRBD1 is a possible D gene (5 bases). V was clipped by 0 bases and J by 4 bases, with 12 bases between them. Germline V CDR1 and CDR2: SGHRS, YFSETQ. This CDR3 contains 15 residues. The CDR3 is CASSLAQGPPDTQYF. Here the CDR3 DNA reads TGCGCCAGCAGCTTGGCTCAGGGTCCCCCAGATACGCAGTATTTT.

Of note for this clonotype: At one boundary the junction diverges from the germline segment, which might be a read error. The chain uses TRBV5-5 and TRBJ2-2; D possibly corresponds to TRBD1 (6 bases). CDR1 is SGHKS, CDR2 YYEKEE, per germline (reference sequence). The CDR3 has 18 amino acids. In DNA, the CDR3 is TGTGCCAGCAGCTTGGACCATGTGGGGGCTGTGAACACCGGGGAGCGGTTTTTT. Translating gives CASSLDHVGAVNTGERFF. The full variable domain, its missing parts supplied by reference TRBV5-5 and TRBJ2-2, is DAGVTQSPTHLIKTRGQQVTLRCSPISGHKSVSWYQQVLGQGPQFIFQYYEKEERGRGNFPDRFSARQFPNYSSELNVNALLLGDSALYLCASSLDHVGAVNTGERFFGEGSRLTVL.

As regards this clonotype: A much larger clone sits a single nucleotide away, making a read error possible. The rearrangement joins TRBV7-3 to TRBJ2-7; D gene unclear. The V end was cut by 6 bases, the J end by 3 bases, with 15 bases between. CDR1 and CDR2 (germline): SGHTA, FQGTGA. This CDR3 spans 14 amino acids. CDR3 in amino acids: CASSPDHYIYEQYF. For the CDR3, the DNA is TGTGCCAGCAGTCCGGACCATTACATCTACGAGCAGTACTTC.